The T cell receptor beta chain described here comes from a study of metastatic and nonmetastatic thyroid tumors. Study as a whole: Blood and tumor or nodule tissue repertoires from malignant and benign thyroid patients were compared.

Whole-study results and caveats: Malignant thyroid tumors reportedly exceeded benign nodules significantly in TCR beta diversity, with the difference appearing in blood and tumor.

No patient had received any treatment before thyroid surgery. This CDR3 contains 14 residues. This clone was seen a handful of times. The antigen is unknown. Relative to the germline gene, one junction end is altered; a read error may explain this. In the authors' workflow: The distant-metastasis classifier for papillary thyroid cancer was built from CDR3 differences across clinicopathological groups. MiXCR reprocessed the PCR reads for TCRdb. None of the V and J calls come from the authors' own analysis; TCRdb made them. There are about 4,500 clones in the sample; more than 25% occur only once, and approximately 16% lies in the top ten.

This chain joins TRBV12-3 or TRBV12-4 and TRBJ2-3; 10 positions agree with TRBD2. This receptor was obtained from a male donor with papillary thyroid cancer or a benign thyroid nodule (not recorded which). Some clones in this sample may be carry-over from other donors' samples. Specimen: adjacent normal tissue. The CDR3 DNA reads TGTGCCAGCAGTCTAGCGGGGGAAAGAGATACGCAGTATTTT. Protein product: CASSLAGERDTQYF.